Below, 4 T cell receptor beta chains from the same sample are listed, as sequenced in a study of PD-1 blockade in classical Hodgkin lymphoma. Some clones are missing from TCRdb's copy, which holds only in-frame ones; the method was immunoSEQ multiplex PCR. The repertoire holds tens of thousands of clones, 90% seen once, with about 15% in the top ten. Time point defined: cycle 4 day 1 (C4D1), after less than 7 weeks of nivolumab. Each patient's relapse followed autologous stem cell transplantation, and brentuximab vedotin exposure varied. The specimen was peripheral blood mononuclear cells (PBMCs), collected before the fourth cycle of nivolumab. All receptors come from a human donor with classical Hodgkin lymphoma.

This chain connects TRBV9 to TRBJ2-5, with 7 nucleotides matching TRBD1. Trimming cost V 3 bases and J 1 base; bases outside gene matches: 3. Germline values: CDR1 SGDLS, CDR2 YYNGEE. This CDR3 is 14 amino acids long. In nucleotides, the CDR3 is TGTGCCAGCAGCGAGGGGGCGCGCCAAGAGACCCAGTACTTC. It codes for CASSEGARQETQYF.

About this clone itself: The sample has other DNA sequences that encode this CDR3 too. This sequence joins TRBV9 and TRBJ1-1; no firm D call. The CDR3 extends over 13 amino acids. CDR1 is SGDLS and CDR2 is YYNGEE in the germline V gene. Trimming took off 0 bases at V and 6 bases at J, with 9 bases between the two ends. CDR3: CASSVEGGAEAFF. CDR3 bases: TGTGCCAGCAGCGTAGAAGGAGGCGCTGAAGCTTTCTTT.

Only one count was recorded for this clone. CDR3 residues: CASSVVGDGYTF. The CDR3 DNA follows: TGTGCCAGCAGCGTAGTGGGGGATGGCTACACCTTC. This chain links TRBV9 with TRBJ1-2, with D perhaps matching TRBD1 (5 bases). With 0 bases removed from V and 6 bases from J, the gap between germline ends came to 6 bases. Per the germline V gene, CDR1 is SGDLS and CDR2 is YYNGEE. CDR3 size: 12 residues.

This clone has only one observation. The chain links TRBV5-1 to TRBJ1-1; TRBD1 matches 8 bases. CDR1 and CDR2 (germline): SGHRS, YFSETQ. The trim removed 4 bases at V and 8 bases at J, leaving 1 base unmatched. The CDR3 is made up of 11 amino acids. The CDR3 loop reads CASSRTGEAFF. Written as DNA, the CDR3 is TGCGCCAGCAGCCGGACAGGGGAAGCTTTCTTT.